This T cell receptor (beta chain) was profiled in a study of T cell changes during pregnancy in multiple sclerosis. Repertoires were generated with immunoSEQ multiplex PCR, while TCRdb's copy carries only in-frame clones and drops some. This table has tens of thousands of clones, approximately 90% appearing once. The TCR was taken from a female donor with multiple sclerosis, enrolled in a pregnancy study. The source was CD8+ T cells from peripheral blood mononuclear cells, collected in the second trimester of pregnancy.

CDR3 in amino acids: CASSVQSYEQYF. CDR3 sequence (DNA): TGTGCCAGCAGTGTCCAGTCTTACGAGCAGTACTTC. The genes are TRBV2 and TRBJ2-7; no reliable D call. Trimming left V 4 bases short and J 4 bases short, with 8 bases between. The CDR3 contains 12 residues. Germline lookup yields CDR1 SNHLY and CDR2 FYNNEI.